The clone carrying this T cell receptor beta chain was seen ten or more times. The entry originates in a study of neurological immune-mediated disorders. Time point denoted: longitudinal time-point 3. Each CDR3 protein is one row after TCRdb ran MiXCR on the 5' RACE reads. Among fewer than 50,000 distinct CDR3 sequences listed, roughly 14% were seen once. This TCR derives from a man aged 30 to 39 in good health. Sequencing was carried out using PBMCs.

The chain's CDR3 is CAISGQGETQYF. The CDR3, as DNA: TGTGCCATCAGTGGCCAAGGGGAGACCCAGTACTTC. This rearrangement joins TRBV10-3 to TRBJ2-5, with D unresolved. V was trimmed by 4 bases and J by 5 bases, leaving 8 bases between them. The length of the CDR3 is 12 residues. The germline V gene has CDR1 ENHRY and CDR2 SYGVKD.